The sequence of this T cell receptor beta chain was determined in a study of cytomegalovirus exposure and HLA in healthy donors. Study information: In an earlier analysis, 95 million to 130 million unique TCR beta sequences were found from 150 million to 200 million T cells. Study-level findings and limits: A later analysis appeared to link common viral pathogens to several of the most significant clusters.

V shed 0 bases, J shed 1 base, and the junction held 2 bases outside the gene matches. CDR1 GTSNPN and CDR2 SVGIG come from the germline V gene (reference sequence). The CDR3 is 15 residues long. Vbeta (60) and Jbeta (13) primers were used in the PCR. TCRdb's table, derived via immunoSEQ multiplex PCR, lists solely in-frame clones and lacks some. This sample has over 100,000 clones, with about 76% found just once. On this clone itself: Antigen: not known.

Sequenced material: PBMCs. The V and J genes are TRBV30 and TRBJ2-3; 9 bases agree with TRBD2. This TCR was sampled from a woman in her forties in good health and CMV-seronegative. The DNA of the CDR3 is TGTGCCTGGAGTGTACAGCGGGGGGGCACAGATACGCAGTATTTT. Amino acid sequence: CAWSVQRGGTDTQYF.